The rows below give T cell receptor beta chains drawn from one sample of a study of cytomegalovirus exposure and HLA in healthy donors. Here immunoSEQ multiplex PCR was the method, and the copy in TCRdb shows in-frame clones only, minus some. The sample comprises 60,000 to 75,000 clones, 55% to 75% of which are singletons, and 12% rests with the top ten. The sequencing sample was made of PBMCs. The receptors come from a woman aged 40 to 55 in good health and CMV-seropositive. CDR3s include the opening cysteine and the closing phenylalanine or tryptophan. A D gene is named only where the DNA matches it firmly. Clone size, where shown, is once, few, many, or a class for clones that have expanded.

j_gene: TRBJ2-5; abundance: -; d_gene: -; v_gene: TRBV11-2; CDR3aa: CASSLLAGGQEETQYF; CDR3nt: TGTGCCAGCAGCCTCCTAGCAGGGGGGCAGGAAGAGACCCAGTACTTC
j_gene: TRBJ2-2; abundance: -; d_gene: -; v_gene: TRBV14; CDR3aa: CASSQRRAGELFF; CDR3nt: TGTGCCAGCAGCCAACGCCGAGCCGGGGAGCTGTTTTTT
j_gene: TRBJ1-2; abundance: -; d_gene: -; v_gene: TRBV2; CDR3aa: CASSGQVAYGYTF; CDR3nt: TGTGCCAGCAGTGGACAGGTGGCATATGGCTACACCTTC
j_gene: TRBJ2-3; abundance: -; d_gene: TRBD2; v_gene: TRBV7-3; CDR3aa: CASSLVLAGESSTDTQYF; CDR3nt: TGTGCCAGCAGCTTGGTACTAGCGGGGGAGTCTAGCACAGATACGCAGTATTTT
j_gene: TRBJ2-7; abundance: -; d_gene: -; v_gene: TRBV11-3; CDR3aa: CASTNRAGSSEQYF; CDR3nt: TGTGCCAGCACCAACAGGGCTGGTAGTAGCGAGCAGTACTTC
j_gene: TRBJ1-2; abundance: -; d_gene: TRBD1; v_gene: TRBV29-1; CDR3aa: CSASQGDRHGYTF; CDR3nt: TGCAGCGCTTCACAGGGGGATAGGCATGGCTACACCTTC
j_gene: TRBJ2-7; abundance: -; d_gene: TRBD1; v_gene: TRBV5-1; CDR3aa: CASSFDRGAYEQYF; CDR3nt: TGCGCCAGCAGCTTTGACAGGGGAGCCTACGAGCAGTACTTC
j_gene: TRBJ2-7; abundance: -; d_gene: TRBD1; v_gene: TRBV2; CDR3aa: CASSEWTGMDEQYF; CDR3nt: TGTGCCAGCAGTGAATGGACAGGAATGGACGAGCAGTACTTC
j_gene: TRBJ1-1; abundance: -; d_gene: TRBD1; v_gene: TRBV7-9; CDR3aa: CASSQWTGRESEAFF; CDR3nt: TGTGCCAGCAGCCAGTGGACAGGGAGGGAGTCTGAAGCTTTCTTT
j_gene: TRBJ2-2; abundance: once; d_gene: TRBD2; v_gene: TRBV4-2; CDR3aa: CASSQDGGTGELFF; CDR3nt: TGTGCCAGCAGCCAGGACGGGGGGACCGGGGAGCTGTTTTTT
j_gene: TRBJ2-3; abundance: few; d_gene: -; v_gene: TRBV14; CDR3aa: CASSPLGNTQYF; CDR3nt: TGTGCCAGCAGCCCGCTAGGAAATACGCAGTATTTT
j_gene: TRBJ1-2; abundance: few; d_gene: TRBD1; v_gene: TRBV19; CDR3aa: CASRINRGQGGGYTF; CDR3nt: TGTGCCAGTAGAATTAACAGGGGGCAGGGAGGCGGCTACACCTTC
j_gene: TRBJ1-6; abundance: -; d_gene: -; v_gene: TRBV30; CDR3aa: CAWSGEASYNSPLHF; CDR3nt: TGTGCCTGGAGTGGAGAGGCTTCTTATAATTCACCCCTCCACTTT
j_gene: TRBJ1-2; abundance: once; d_gene: TRBD1; v_gene: TRBV2; CDR3aa: CASNPQGIADGYTF; CDR3nt: TGTGCCAGCAACCCACAGGGGATCGCCGATGGCTACACCTTC
j_gene: TRBJ2-1; abundance: -; d_gene: -; v_gene: TRBV7-3; CDR3aa: CASSLERETREQFF; CDR3nt: TGTGCCAGCAGCTTAGAGAGGGAGACTCGCGAGCAGTTCTTC
j_gene: TRBJ1-2; abundance: -; d_gene: -; v_gene: TRBV29-1; CDR3aa: CSVDGAGYYGYTF; CDR3nt: TGCAGCGTTGATGGGGCGGGGTACTATGGCTACACCTTC
j_gene: TRBJ1-1; abundance: few; d_gene: -; v_gene: TRBV6-1; CDR3aa: CASSVGGVNTEAFF; CDR3nt: TGTGCCAGCAGTGTTGGAGGGGTAAACACTGAAGCTTTCTTT
j_gene: TRBJ2-1; abundance: -; d_gene: TRBD1; v_gene: TRBV27; CDR3aa: CASSLTGGAWHEQFF; CDR3nt: TGTGCCAGCAGTTTAACAGGGGGCGCTTGGCATGAGCAGTTCTTC
j_gene: TRBJ2-5; abundance: -; d_gene: TRBD1; v_gene: TRBV15; CDR3aa: CATRRPDREQTQYF; CDR3nt: TGTGCCACCAGAAGACCTGACAGGGAGCAGACCCAGTACTTC
j_gene: TRBJ1-1; abundance: -; d_gene: TRBD1; v_gene: TRBV10-3; CDR3aa: CAIQGDVEAFF; CDR3nt: TGTGCCATCCAGGGGGATGTTGAAGCTTTCTTT
j_gene: TRBJ1-5; abundance: -; d_gene: -; v_gene: TRBV6-5; CDR3aa: CASSYSVQSVITQHF; CDR3nt: TGTGCCAGCAGTTACTCCGTGCAGTCTGTCATCACCCAGCATTTT
j_gene: TRBJ2-7; abundance: -; d_gene: -; v_gene: TRBV7-9; CDR3aa: CASSLGQGDEQYF; CDR3nt: TGTGCCAGCAGCTTAGGGCAGGGCGACGAGCAGTACTTC
j_gene: TRBJ2-7; abundance: -; d_gene: -; v_gene: TRBV6-6; CDR3aa: CASSYSIVYEQYF; CDR3nt: TGTGCCAGCAGTTACTCGATAGTTTACGAGCAGTACTTC
j_gene: TRBJ1-6; abundance: -; d_gene: -; v_gene: TRBV2; CDR3aa: CASSERSRRSNSPLHF; CDR3nt: TGTGCCAGCAGTGAAAGGTCAAGGAGGTCCAATTCACCCCTCCACTTT
j_gene: TRBJ2-2; abundance: few; d_gene: -; v_gene: TRBV6-1; CDR3aa: CASRPGVNTGELFF; CDR3nt: TGTGCCAGCAGACCGGGGGTGAACACCGGGGAGCTGTTTTTT
j_gene: TRBJ2-2; abundance: few; d_gene: -; v_gene: TRBV29-1; CDR3aa: CSVQLRGYTGELFF; CDR3nt: TGCAGCGTTCAACTCCGCGGATACACCGGGGAGCTGTTTTTT
j_gene: TRBJ1-2; abundance: few; d_gene: TRBD1; v_gene: TRBV7-6; CDR3aa: CASSLGGQVNYGYTF; CDR3nt: TGTGCCAGCAGCTTAGGGGGACAGGTTAACTATGGCTACACCTTC
j_gene: TRBJ2-2; abundance: few; d_gene: -; v_gene: TRBV19; CDR3aa: CASSSDTYTGELFF; CDR3nt: TGTGCCAGTAGTTCCGACACGTACACCGGGGAGCTGTTTTTT
j_gene: TRBJ2-4; abundance: -; d_gene: -; v_gene: TRBV30; CDR3aa: CAWSVSGAKNIQCF; CDR3nt: TGTGCCTGGAGTGTTAGCGGCGCCAAAAACATTCAGTGCTTC
j_gene: TRBJ2-7; abundance: -; d_gene: -; v_gene: TRBV10-3; CDR3aa: CAIPLEQYF; CDR3nt: TGTGCCATCCCCCTTGAGCAGTACTTC